The T cell receptor (beta chain) described here comes from a study of T cells after somatic rescue of genetic block. This clone was counted a single time. Using immunoSEQ multiplex PCR, the repertoire was profiled, and TCRdb retains in-frame clones only, with some absent. This sample has 95,000 to 120,000 clones; around 90% occur once, and the top ten carry about 1.5%. The source of this sequence is a woman aged 18-29 years. Sequencing was performed on peripheral blood mononuclear cells (PBMCs).

The CDR3: CASSQDEASGVRHTDTQYF. DNA of the CDR3: TGTGCCAGCAGCCAAGATGAAGCTAGCGGGGTACGTCACACAGATACGCAGTATTTT. The rearrangement links TRBV14 to TRBJ2-3; TRBD2 matches at 9 bases. Losses at the gene ends were 0 bases for V and 2 bases for J; bases not matched to a gene: 12. CDR3 size: 19 residues. The germline V gene encodes CDR1 SGHDN and CDR2 FVKESK.